This T cell receptor (beta chain) came from a study of response to subunit inactivated influenza vaccine. TCRdb analysed the RT-PCR reads with MiXCR anew, one entry per CDR3 protein. The table includes approximately 530,000 distinct CDR3 sequences, roughly 7.6% detected once. The sequence was collected from a man aged 45 to 70 who received an inactivated influenza vaccine. The sequenced sample was PBMCs from blood, obtained roughly 24 months after vaccination.

Written as DNA, the CDR3 is TGTGCCAGCAGGACCCCGGGCTCCACCGGGGAGCTGTTTTTT. This gives the protein CASRTPGSTGELFF. The chain employs TRBV12-3 or TRBV12-4 and TRBJ2-2; no firm D call. CDR3 length: 14 residues. V lost 6 bases and J 4 bases, leaving 12 bases between the germline ends.